This record covers a single T cell receptor (beta chain). Its target is not known. Primers used in a second PCR of about 6 to 12 cycles were a sample-barcoded 5' primer and a J-beta primer mix. TCRdb re-derived calls from the 5' RACE reads in MiXCR, one entry per CDR3 protein. The sample lists 1.5 million to 2 million distinct CDR3 sequences; approximately 28% were seen once. The entry originates in a study of blood T cells in healthy people across ages. Whole-study findings and limits: With age, beta diversity per million T cells declined roughly linearly, significantly by 35 to 40.

The source of this sequence is a woman between 25 and 40 years old in good health. Sequencing was done on a sample of blood.

Here the CDR3 reads CASESTVAKNIQYF. The CDR3 bases are TGTGCCAGCGAATCGACGGTAGCCAAAAACATTCAGTACTTC. The gene calls are TRBV6-2 or TRBV6-3 and TRBJ2-4; no clear D. CDR1 and CDR2 (germline): MNHEY, SVGEGT. The CDR3 has 14 amino acids. Trimming stripped 8 bases from V and 0 bases from J, with 11 bases between.